One sample yielded the 25 T cell receptor beta chains listed below, sequenced in a study of response to subunit inactivated influenza vaccine. Using its own MiXCR run on the RT-PCR reads, TCRdb lists one record per CDR3 protein. The sample lists approximately 570,000 distinct CDR3 sequences; 7.6% were seen once. The sample here was PBMCs from blood, taken about 23 months after vaccination. These receptors were collected from a man aged 45-69 years who received an inactivated influenza vaccine.

This clonotype has ten or more counts. The V and J genes are TRBV2 and TRBJ2-1; 8 bases map to TRBD2. The V gene's germline CDR1 is SNHLY and CDR2 FYNNEI. The CDR3 extends over 15 amino acids. V lost 8 bases, J lost 8 bases, and 14 bases stayed unmatched. CDR3 DNA: TGTGCCAGCTCTCCTAGCGGGTTCGCTATCCATGAGCAGTTCTTC. This sequence encodes CASSPSGFAIHEQFF.

This clonotype was detected ten times or more. The chain has TRBV12-3 or TRBV12-4 and TRBJ1-2, with TRBD1 as a possible D gene (5 bases). This CDR3 region has 13 residues. Trimming took off 5 bases at V and 2 bases at J, with 9 bases between the two ends. The CDR3: CASSPQENYGYTF. CDR3 in DNA: TGTGCCAGCAGTCCACAGGAAAACTATGGCTACACCTTC.

Many counts were recorded for this clonotype. The genes are TRBV29-1 and TRBJ2-3; TRBD1 might be the D (5 bases). The germline V gene encodes CDR1 SQVTM and CDR2 ANQGSEA. The ends were cut back, 4 bases at V and 0 bases at J, with 11 bases in the middle. The CDR3 consists of 14 residues. The CDR3 reads CSVVRGRSTDTQYF. DNA for the CDR3: TGCAGCGTTGTTAGGGGCCGGAGCACAGATACGCAGTATTTT.

The chain couples TRBV20-1 to TRBJ2-5; 9 nucleotides agree with TRBD1. The CDR3 has 14 residues. Germline V gene lookup returns CDR1 DFQATT and CDR2 SNEGSKA (reference sequence). V lost 5 bases and J lost 2; bases outside the gene matches: 6. CDR3 amino acids: CSAQTGGSQETQYF. The DNA of the CDR3 is TGCAGTGCTCAAACAGGGGGCAGTCAAGAGACCCAGTACTTC.

This clonotype was seen at least ten times. J is TRBJ2-1 and V is TRBV6-4, with 8 positions matching TRBD2. Germline V gene data show CDR1 as MRHNA and CDR2 as SNTAGT. Losses at the gene ends were 1 base for V and 12 bases for J; bases not matched to a gene: 2. CDR3 length: 12 amino acids. In DNA, the CDR3 is TGTGCCAGCAGTGACTTCGGGGGGGTGCAGTTCTTC. This encodes CASSDFGGVQFF.

This clonotype was counted at least ten times. The rearrangement uses TRBV20-1 and TRBJ2-1; 7 nucleotides agree with TRBD1. Germline V gives CDR1 DFQATT, CDR2 SNEGSKA (reference sequence). CDR3 length equals 15 residues. V shed 1 base, J shed 4 bases, and the junction held 7 bases outside the gene matches. The CDR3 nucleotides read TGCAGTGCTAGAGTGCCAAAGACAGGGTACAATGAGCAGTTCTTC. It codes for CSARVPKTGYNEQFF.

This clonotype was observed a handful of times. This sequence joins TRBV7-2 and TRBJ1-1; 11 bases are shared with TRBD1. Germline CDR1 SGHTA, CDR2 FQGNSA. V dropped 3 bases and J dropped 5; count of bases not matched to a gene: 2. The CDR3 has 14 residues. The CDR3 region is CASSFRDRGTEAFF. The CDR3 nucleotides read TGTGCCAGCAGCTTCCGGGACAGGGGGACTGAAGCTTTCTTT.

This clonotype has more than one count but fewer than ten. The chain carries TRBV6-1 and TRBJ2-3; D may be TRBD2 (6 bases). CDR1 and CDR2 from the germline V gene are MNHNS and SASEGT. The germline V and J ends were trimmed by 5 bases and 2 bases, with 14 bases remaining between them. The CDR3 covers 15 residues. The CDR3 DNA reads TGTGCCAGCAGTACGGTGGGAGGTTACACAGATACGCAGTATTTT. Residues: CASSTVGGYTDTQYF.

This clonotype was recorded many times. The chain uses TRBV6-4 and TRBJ1-3; D is perhaps TRBD1 (5 bases). Looked up from germline, CDR1 is MRHNA and CDR2 is SNTAGT. This CDR3 is 19 amino acids long. V dropped 5 bases and J dropped 0 bases, with 23 bases sitting between them. This chain's CDR3 is CASSRPQGSALYSGNTIYF. For the CDR3, the DNA is TGTGCCAGCAGTAGACCTCAGGGCAGCGCGCTCTACTCTGGAAACACCATATATTTT.

The gene calls are TRBV5-1 and TRBJ2-6, with D unclear. This CDR3 is 14 amino acids long. Germline V gene lookup returns CDR1 SGHRS and CDR2 YFSETQ. V shed 6 bases and J shed 3 bases, with 10 bases lying between them. The CDR3 is CASKRDGGANVLTF. The CDR3 nucleotides read TGCGCCAGCAAAAGGGATGGTGGGGCCAACGTCCTGACTTTC.

In this sample, this clonotype turned up many times. The V gene is TRBV12-3 or TRBV12-4, the J gene TRBJ2-7, with D perhaps matching TRBD2 (6 bases). The CDR3 runs 15 residues. V lost 2 bases and J 2 bases, leaving 13 bases between the germline ends. CDR3 sequence: CASSLHTSFPYEQYF. DNA for the CDR3: TGTGCCAGCAGTTTACATACTAGCTTCCCCTACGAGCAGTACTTC.

This clonotype was detected only a few times. CDR3 amino acids: CASSQEQTPRLPLHF. The DNA of the CDR3 is TGTGCCAGCAGCCAAGAACAGACTCCGCGACTACCCCTCCACTTT. The chain couples TRBV3-1 to TRBJ1-6; D not resolved. This CDR3 spans 15 amino acids. V lost 0 bases and J lost 12, with 15 bases in between. The germline gives CDR1 LGHDT, CDR2 YNNKEL (reference sequence).

The table lists this clonotype with a few counts. The CDR3 loop reads CAGRGPAANTGELFF. CDR3 bases: TGTGCCGGACGAGGGCCAGCGGCGAACACCGGGGAGCTGTTTTTT. The V call is TRBV6-2 or TRBV6-3, the J call TRBJ2-2; perhaps TRBD2 as D (5 bases). CDR1 is MNHEY and CDR2 is SVGEGT in the germline V gene. The CDR3 spans 15 residues. The V end was cut by 11 bases, the J end by 0 bases, with 16 bases between.

The sample holds many counts of this clonotype. This chain links TRBV3-1 with TRBJ2-7; D unclear. CDR1 LGHDT and CDR2 YNNKEL come from the germline V gene (reference sequence). The V end was cut by 3 bases, the J end by 0 bases, with 3 bases between. This CDR3 is built from 12 residues. The DNA for the CDR3 is TGTGCCAGCAGCCAGAGCTCCTACGAGCAGTACTTC. Translated, it gives CASSQSSYEQYF.

This clonotype was counted between two and nine times. The chain joins TRBV28 to TRBJ2-7; D is possibly TRBD2 (5 bases). The CDR3 has 13 amino acids. V was clipped by 5 bases and J by 4 bases, with 12 bases between them. Germline values: CDR1 MDHEN, CDR2 SYDVKM. This CDR3 is CASSDGVIYEQYF. The CDR3 DNA reads as TGTGCCAGCAGTGACGGGGTGATATACGAGCAGTACTTC. The entire variable domain, with the rest obtained from reference TRBV28 and TRBJ2-7, is as follows: DVKVTQSSRYLVKRTGEKVFLECVQDMDHENMFWYRQDPGLGLRLIYFSYDVKMKEKGDIPEGYSVSREKKERFSLILESASTNQTSMYLCASSDGVIYEQYFGPGTRLTVT.

Many counts were recorded for this clonotype. The CDR3 DNA follows: TGTGCCAGCACCGACGGGACAGGGTTCCAAGAGACCCAGTACTTC. It specifies CASTDGTGFQETQYF. V usage is TRBV7-9 and J usage is TRBJ2-5, with 9 bases aligning to TRBD1. This CDR3 comprises 15 residues. CDR1 and CDR2 from the germline V gene are SEHNR and FQNEAQ (reference sequence). V trimming: 7 bases; J trimming: 1 base; junction bases outside the gene matches: 7.

J is TRBJ1-2 and V is TRBV5-1, with D perhaps matching TRBD1 (5 bases). Germline CDR1 SGHRS, CDR2 YFSETQ. V lost 4 bases, J lost 8 bases, and 24 bases lay in between. This CDR3 is built from 16 residues. For the CDR3, the DNA is TGCGCCAGCAGCCCCGGGCATGGAGGGGCTGCCCAGGGCTACACCTTC. This translates into CASSPGHGGAAQGYTF.

This clonotype has only a few counts. This CDR3 is CASRWQGGIQETQYF. CDR3 nucleotide sequence: TGTGCCAGCCGTTGGCAGGGGGGTATCCAAGAGACCCAGTACTTC. This chain connects TRBV2 to TRBJ2-5; D may be TRBD1 (7 bases). V lost 8 bases and J 1 base, leaving 17 bases between the germline ends. CDR3 size: 15 residues. Per germline, CDR1 SNHLY and CDR2 FYNNEI. The variable domain in full, with the rest retrieved from reference TRBV2 and TRBJ2-5, is EPEVTQTPSHQVTQMGQEVILRCVPISNHLYFYWYRQILGQKVEFLVSFYNNEISEKSEIFDDQFSVERPDGSNFTLKIRSTKLEDSAMYFCASRWQGGIQETQYFGPGTRLLVL.

The gene calls are TRBV11-2 and TRBJ2-7; D is possibly TRBD2 (5 bases). This CDR3 has 15 residues. Between the trimmed V and J ends, which lost 1 base and 1 base, there was a span of 11 bases. Germline values: CDR1 SGHAT, CDR2 FQNNGV. CDR3 protein: CASSLGRLASYEQYF. DNA for the CDR3: TGTGCCAGCAGCTTAGGTCGGCTAGCTTCCTACGAGCAGTACTTC.

This clonotype was counted a few times. The chain has TRBV12-3 or TRBV12-4 and TRBJ2-7; no clear D. The V end lost 0 bases, the J end lost 5 bases, and 8 bases lay between the germline ends. CDR3 length: 13 residues. CDR3 nucleotides: TGTGCCAGCAGTTTAGCGCTAGGGAACGAGCAGTACTTC. Translated, it gives CASSLALGNEQYF.

This clonotype has a handful of counts. The CDR3 here is CASSFMVAVEGEQFF. DNA for the CDR3: TGTGCCAGCAGCTTTATGGTAGCGGTAGAAGGTGAGCAGTTCTTC. The rearrangement links TRBV7-2 to TRBJ2-1; possibly TRBD2 for D (6 bases). CDR1 SGHTA and CDR2 FQGNSA come from the germline V gene. The CDR3 has 15 residues. Trimming removed 3 bases from V and 9 bases from J, with 18 bases in between.

This chain connects TRBV5-5 to TRBJ1-3; possible D gene TRBD1, 6 bases. This CDR3 is built from 15 residues. V was cut by 2 bases and J by 11 bases, with 20 bases left in between. Germline V gene sequence: CDR1 SGHKS, CDR2 YYEKEE (reference sequence). The CDR3 sequence: CASSFGQPGTFAIYF. DNA for the CDR3: TGTGCCAGCAGCTTCGGACAGCCAGGGACCTTCGCCATATATTTT.

This clonotype came up a few times. V and J are TRBV6-2 or TRBV6-3 and TRBJ1-1, with TRBD1 matching over 7 bases. The ends lost 5 bases at V and 6 bases at J; junction bases unmatched: 15. This CDR3 has 16 residues. Germline V gives CDR1 MNHEY, CDR2 SVGEGT. CDR3 sequence (DNA): TGTGCCAGCAGTACCCGACAGGGTTACTCCTTCCCTGAAGCTTTCTTT. Encoded protein: CASSTRQGYSFPEAFF.

This clonotype was seen ten or more times. CDR3 coding DNA: TGTGCCAGCAGCTTAATCCCCCAGGGTGGGCAGGTGGGGGATTCACCCCTCCACTTT. Protein sequence: CASSLIPQGGQVGDSPLHF. The chain joins TRBV7-6 to TRBJ1-6; D perhaps matches TRBD1 (5 bases). This CDR3 contains 19 residues. Germline V gives CDR1 SGHVS, CDR2 FNYEAQ. V was shortened by 2 bases and J by 8 bases, with 25 bases between the two germline ends.

This clonotype appeared many times. The chain couples TRBV20-1 to TRBJ2-3; possible D gene TRBD1, 6 bases. Trimming pared 0 bases from V and 1 base from J, leaving 14 bases between. The CDR3 covers 16 residues. From germline, CDR1 is DFQATT and CDR2 SNEGSKA (reference sequence). CDR3 sequence (DNA): TGCAGTGCTAGAGATTTGAGGGGGAGCCGCACAGATACGCAGTATTTT. Protein sequence: CSARDLRGSRTDTQYF.